Included here is one TCR beta chain sequence, with context. The antigen is undetermined. The template used for profiling TCR beta VDJ and CDR3 was genomic DNA. TCRdb re-called the reads through MiXCR, storing one row per CDR3 protein. The table includes 270,000 or so distinct CDR3 sequences, 70% to 85% detected once. All patients picked for sequencing had shown, by flow cytometry, an expansion of CD8+CD57+ cells. The entry originates in a study of CD8+CD57+ T cells in acquired aplastic anemia. Study-level background: Roughly 3 ug was the average amount of DNA from sorted CD4+ and CD8+ cells. Notes on the study in general: Roughly 30 sequences, all CD8+ CDR3, were shared between patients and controls.

In germline, CDR1 is SGHTA, CDR2 FQGNSA. The CDR3 sequence is 13 residues long. V dropped 3 bases and J dropped 2 bases, with 8 bases sitting between them. The sample was sorted CD4+, CD8+, or CD8+CD57+ T cells (not recorded which) from PBMCs. This TCR was sampled from a human donor with aplastic anemia. The chain has TRBV7-2 and TRBJ2-7; D unclear. The CDR3: CASSFFPAYEQYF. CDR3 coding DNA: TGTGCCAGCAGCTTTTTCCCAGCCTACGAGCAGTACTTC.